One and the same sample provided the 18 T cell receptor beta chains below, sequenced in a study of blood T cell repertoires in COVID-19. Sequencing used immunoSEQ multiplex PCR; TCRdb keeps in-frame clones, though not all of them. The sample lists hundreds of thousands of clones; around 84% were seen once. Sequencing was carried out using peripheral blood. Source of these receptors: a man under 40 with active or convalescent COVID-19.

This clone has a single count. The chain joins TRBV6-2 or TRBV6-3 to TRBJ1-2; D is uncertain. This CDR3 contains 17 residues. V lost 0 bases, J lost 7 bases, and 21 bases lay in between. Germline V CDR1 and CDR2: MNHEY, SVGEGT. The CDR3 DNA reads TGTGCCAGCAGTTACTCGGGAGGGCGACTTTCGCTGGGTGGCTACACCTTC. Protein: CASSYSGGRLSLGGYTF.

The V and J genes are TRBV7-3 and TRBJ2-5, with a weak D call TRBD2 (6 bases). Germline V CDR1 and CDR2: SGHTA, FQGTGA. CDR3 length: 14 residues. Trimming stripped 2 bases from V and 3 bases from J, with 10 bases between. CDR3 region: CASSLGGGKETQYF. In nucleotides, the CDR3 is TGTGCCAGCAGCTTAGGTGGGGGGAAAGAGACCCAGTACTTC.

The chain combines TRBV5-1 with TRBJ2-7; 9 bases line up with TRBD1. The CDR3 spans 15 residues. V trimming: 3 bases; J trimming: 1 base; junction bases outside the gene matches: 5. Germline lookup yields CDR1 SGHRS and CDR2 YFSETQ. CDR3 bases: TGCGCCAGCAGCTCGGGACAGGGAGCTTCCTACGAGCAGTACTTC. Residues: CASSSGQGASYEQYF.

The J gene is TRBJ1-4, the V gene TRBV5-1; D gene ambiguous. In germline, CDR1 is SGHRS, CDR2 YFSETQ. The CDR3 totals 14 residues. With 4 bases removed from V and 3 bases from J, the gap between germline ends came to 10 bases. This chain's CDR3 is CASSPVLSNEKLFF. CDR3 sequence (DNA): TGCGCCAGCAGCCCGGTCCTCTCTAATGAAAAACTGTTTTTT.

The rearrangement joins TRBV6-5 to TRBJ1-1, with a possible D match to TRBD1 (5 bases). Germline V lookup: CDR1 MNHEY, CDR2 SVGAGI. The V gene lost 7 bases and the J gene lost 2 bases, with 17 bases spanning the gap. CDR3 length equals 15 residues. The CDR3 DNA is TGTGCCAGCAAACGAGACAGAGACCGAAACACTGAAGCTTTCTTT. Translated: CASKRDRDRNTEAFF.

The J gene is TRBJ2-3, the V gene TRBV6-2 or TRBV6-3; the D is unclear. V lost 0 bases, J lost 3 bases, and 7 bases lay in between. The CDR3 is made up of 14 amino acids. The V gene's germline CDR1 is MNHEY and CDR2 SVGEGT. CDR3 protein: CASSYSKPTDTQYF. In nucleotides, the CDR3 is TGTGCCAGCAGTTACTCCAAGCCTACAGATACGCAGTATTTT.

The chain joins TRBV30 to TRBJ1-1; TRBD1 agrees at 8 bases. V lost 2 bases, J lost 8 bases, and 4 bases stayed unmatched. The length of the CDR3 is 12 residues. The germline V gene encodes CDR1 GTSNPN and CDR2 SVGIG (reference sequence). CDR3: CAWSFDRGEAFF. CDR3 nucleotides: TGTGCCTGGAGTTTCGACAGGGGCGAAGCTTTCTTT.

V gene TRBV6-6 combines with J gene TRBJ2-3; a weak D match, TRBD1 (6 bases). CDR1 MNHNY and CDR2 SVGAGI come from the germline V gene (reference sequence). The CDR3 covers 13 residues. Trimming removed 6 bases from V and 11 bases from J, with 18 bases in between. CDR3 in amino acids: CASSPSTGLRQYF. CDR3 sequence (DNA): TGTGCCAGCAGCCCTTCAACAGGGTTGCGGCAGTATTTT.

The V gene is TRBV29-1, the J gene TRBJ2-1; D perhaps matches TRBD2 (7 bases). Germline V CDR1 and CDR2: SQVTM, ANQGSEA. The CDR3 totals 17 residues. Trimming pared 0 bases from V and 5 bases from J, leaving 20 bases between. In DNA, the CDR3 is TGCAGCGTTGAAGATCCCCGGGGGGCTAGGGGACACAATGAGCAGTTCTTC. Protein sequence: CSVEDPRGARGHNEQFF.

The chain carries TRBV5-4 and TRBJ1-2, with 8 bases lining up with TRBD1. The V gene end was trimmed by 6 bases and the J gene end by 7 bases; junction bases not matched to a gene: 11. CDR3 length equals 14 residues. Germline V gene lookup returns CDR1 SGHNT and CDR2 YYREEE (reference sequence). In nucleotides, the CDR3 is TGTGCCAGCACCCCGGACAGGGTAGGACGTGGCTACACCTTC. Translation: CASTPDRVGRGYTF.

The chain has TRBV24-1 and TRBJ2-2; perhaps TRBD1 as D (6 bases). The germline gives CDR1 KGHDR, CDR2 SFDVKD. With 3 bases removed from V and 1 base from J, the gap between germline ends came to 8 bases. The CDR3 sequence is 15 residues long. CDR3 sequence reads: CATSDRGQNTGELFF. Written as DNA, the CDR3 is TGTGCCACCAGTGATCGGGGACAGAACACCGGGGAGCTGTTTTTT.

The chain is built from TRBV9 and TRBJ1-1; TRBD1 aligns across 10 bases. V shed 4 bases, J shed 6 bases, and the junction held 3 bases outside the gene matches. The V gene's germline CDR1 is SGDLS and CDR2 YYNGEE. The length of the CDR3 is 13 residues. The CDR3: CASSPGTGAEAFF. Written as DNA, the CDR3 is TGTGCCAGCAGCCCGGGGACAGGGGCTGAAGCTTTCTTT.

The chain joins TRBV7-9 to TRBJ1-2, with 7 bases that match TRBD1. From germline, CDR1 is SEHNR and CDR2 FQNEAQ (reference sequence). There are 14 residues in the CDR3. J was trimmed by 6 bases and V by 5 bases; bases with no gene match: 9. DNA for the CDR3: TGTGCCAGCAGCCTAGAGGGCAGGGGGAATGGCTACACCTTC. This translates into CASSLEGRGNGYTF.

V and J are TRBV7-6 and TRBJ2-7, with 13 bases fitting TRBD2. The CDR3 spans 16 residues. From germline, CDR1 is SGHVS and CDR2 FNYEAQ. V gave up 4 bases and J gave up 1 base; unmatched junction bases: 4. The CDR3 is CASSSGTSGVSYEQYF. CDR3 nucleotides: TGTGCCAGCAGCTCAGGGACTAGCGGGGTTTCCTACGAGCAGTACTTC.

The V gene is TRBV6-5, the J gene TRBJ1-4; D perhaps matches TRBD1 (6 bases). The CDR3 has 14 amino acids. The germline CDR1 and CDR2 sequences are MNHEY and SVGAGI. Trimming removed 5 bases from V and 3 bases from J, with 10 bases in between. The CDR3 DNA is TGTGCCAGCAGTACGGGACAAGCTAATGAAAAACTGTTTTTT. This encodes CASSTGQANEKLFF.

The chain has TRBV6-6 and TRBJ1-2, with D tentatively TRBD1 (6 bases). V dropped 5 bases and J dropped 4 bases, with 11 bases sitting between them. The CDR3 is 13 residues long. Germline lookup yields CDR1 MNHNY and CDR2 SVGAGI (reference sequence). CDR3 sequence: CASSQQGVYGYTF. The CDR3 region has the DNA TGTGCCAGCAGTCAACAGGGAGTCTATGGCTACACCTTC.

The chain combines TRBV7-6 with TRBJ2-7; TRBD2 matches 8 bases. Germline CDR1 SGHVS, CDR2 FNYEAQ. V lost 5 bases, J lost 0 bases, and 3 bases stayed unmatched. This CDR3 contains 14 residues. CDR3 coding DNA: TGTGCCAGCAGCCCCGGGGGGGGCTCCTACGAGCAGTACTTC. Translation gives CASSPGGGSYEQYF.

V is TRBV11-2 and J is TRBJ1-2, with 7 positions matching TRBD1. The CDR3 sequence is 14 residues long. In germline, CDR1 is SGHAT, CDR2 FQNNGV. V shed 4 bases, J shed 4 bases, and the junction held 6 bases outside the gene matches. CDR3 coding DNA: TGTGCCAGCAGCTACGAGGGACAGCCCTATGGCTACACCTTC. It is translated as CASSYEGQPYGYTF.